This TCR beta chain was recorded in a study of shared clonotypes between healthy human individuals. Whole-study results and caveats: Generally, naive subsets came out with larger estimated richness than memory subsets. Compared with clonotypes that all four donors shared, non-shared clonotypes had lower generation probabilities.

Note on this clone: The antigen is not known. Different DNA sequences within this sample yield the same CDR3.

Evenly divided among several immunoSEQ plates was the genomic DNA of each subset. The DNA input per sorted-subset replicate PCR was around 200 ng, corresponding to some 33,000 T cell genomes. Repertoires were generated with immunoSEQ multiplex PCR, while TCRdb's copy carries only in-frame clones and drops some. The sample has roughly 2.5 million clones; just over 90% are singletons. This receptor was obtained from a man aged 18 to 29 in good health. Sequencing input: naive CD4+ T cells sorted from blood. Described subset: CD45RA+ positively selected.

CDR3 DNA: TGCGCCAGCAGCTTGGGACTAGCGACCAACACCGGGGAGCTGTTTTTT. Its translation: CASSLGLATNTGELFF. This chain connects TRBV5-1 to TRBJ2-2, with 8 bases fitting TRBD2. From germline, CDR1 is SGHRS and CDR2 YFSETQ. The trim removed 0 bases at V and 2 bases at J, leaving 3 bases unmatched. CDR3 size: 16 residues.